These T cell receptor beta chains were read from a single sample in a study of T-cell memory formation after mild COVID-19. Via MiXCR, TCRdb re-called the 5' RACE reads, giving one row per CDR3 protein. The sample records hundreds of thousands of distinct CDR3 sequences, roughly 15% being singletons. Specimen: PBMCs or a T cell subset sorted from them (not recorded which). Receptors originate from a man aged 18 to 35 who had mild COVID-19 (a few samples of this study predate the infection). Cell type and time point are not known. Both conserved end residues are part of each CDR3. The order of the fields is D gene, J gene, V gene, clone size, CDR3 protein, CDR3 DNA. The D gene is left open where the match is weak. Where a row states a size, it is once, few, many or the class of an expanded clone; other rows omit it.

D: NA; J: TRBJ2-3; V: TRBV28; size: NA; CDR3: CASSRTAVGTDTQYF; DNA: TGTGCCAGCAGTCGAACGGCGGTGGGCACAGATACGCAGTATTTT
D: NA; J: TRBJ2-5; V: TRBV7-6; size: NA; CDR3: CASSLGGATQYF; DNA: TGTGCCAGCAGCTTAGGGGGAGCGACCCAGTACTTC
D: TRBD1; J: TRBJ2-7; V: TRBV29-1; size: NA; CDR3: CSVEGLPDRVREQYF; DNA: TGCAGCGTTGAAGGCCTCCCTGACAGGGTCCGCGAGCAGTACTTC
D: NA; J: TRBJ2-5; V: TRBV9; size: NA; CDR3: CASSAGNRETQYF; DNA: TGTGCCAGCAGCGCAGGTAATCGAGAGACCCAGTACTTC
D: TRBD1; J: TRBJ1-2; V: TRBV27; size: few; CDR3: CASSEFRAGGEGYGYTF; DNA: TGTGCCAGCAGTGAATTTAGGGCAGGGGGCGAAGGCTATGGCTACACCTTC
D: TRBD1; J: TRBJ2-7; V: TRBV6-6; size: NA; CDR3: CASSYSGTGFEQYF; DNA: TGTGCCAGCAGTTACTCCGGGACAGGGTTCGAGCAGTACTTC
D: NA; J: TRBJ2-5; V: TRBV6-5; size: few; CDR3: CASNQGSTQYF; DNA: TGTGCCAGCAACCAAGGGTCGACCCAGTACTTC
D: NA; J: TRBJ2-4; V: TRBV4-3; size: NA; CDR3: CASSQDYVSGTLAKNIQYF; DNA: TGCGCCAGCAGCCAAGATTACGTTTCCGGAACATTAGCCAAAAACATTCAGTACTTC
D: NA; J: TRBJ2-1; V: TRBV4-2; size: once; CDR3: CASSQEGREDEQFF; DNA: TGTGCCAGCAGCCAAGAAGGCAGGGAAGATGAGCAGTTCTTC
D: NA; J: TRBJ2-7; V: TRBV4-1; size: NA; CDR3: CASSQTASYEQYF; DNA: TGCGCCAGCAGCCAGACCGCATCCTACGAGCAGTACTTC
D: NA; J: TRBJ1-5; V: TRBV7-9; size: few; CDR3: CASAEQGYQPQHF; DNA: TGTGCCAGCGCGGAGCAGGGGTATCAGCCCCAGCATTTT
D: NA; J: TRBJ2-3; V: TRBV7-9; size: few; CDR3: CASRKSGTDTQYF; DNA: TGTGCCAGCAGGAAGTCGGGCACAGATACGCAGTATTTT
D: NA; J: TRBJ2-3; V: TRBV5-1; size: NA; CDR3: CASSLVGGLGSTDTQYF; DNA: TGCGCCAGCAGCTTGGTTGGCGGGCTCGGAAGCACAGATACGCAGTATTTT
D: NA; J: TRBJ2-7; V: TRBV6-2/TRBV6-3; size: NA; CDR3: CASSYTRGTSYEQYF; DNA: TGTGCCAGCAGCTACACTCGGGGCACCTCTTACGAGCAGTACTTC
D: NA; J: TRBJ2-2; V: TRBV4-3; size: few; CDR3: CASSQEEVGELFF; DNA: TGCGCCAGCAGCCAAGAGGAAGTCGGGGAGCTGTTTTTT
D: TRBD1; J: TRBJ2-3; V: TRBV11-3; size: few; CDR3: CASSSKGAISDTQYF; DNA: TGTGCCAGCAGCTCGAAGGGGGCTATTTCAGATACGCAGTATTTT
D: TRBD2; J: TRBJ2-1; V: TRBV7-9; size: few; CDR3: CAIATSGGPRANEQFF; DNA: TGTGCCATCGCGACTAGCGGGGGCCCTAGAGCCAATGAGCAGTTCTTC
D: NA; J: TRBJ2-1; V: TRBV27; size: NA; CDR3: CASSLEGTPYNEQFF; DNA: TGTGCCAGCAGTTTGGAGGGGACGCCTTACAATGAGCAGTTCTTC
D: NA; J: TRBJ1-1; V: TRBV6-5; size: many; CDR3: CASSYSLDSSFEAFF; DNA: TGTGCCAGCAGTTACTCTTTGGACAGCAGCTTTGAAGCTTTCTTT
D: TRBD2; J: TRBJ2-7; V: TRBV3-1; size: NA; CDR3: CASSDHYRLAAGEQYF; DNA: TGTGCCAGCAGCGACCACTACCGACTAGCGGCCGGCGAGCAGTACTTC
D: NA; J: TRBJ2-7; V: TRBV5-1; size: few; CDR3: CASSLQGGNEQYF; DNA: TGCGCCAGCAGCTTACAAGGGGGAAACGAGCAGTACTTC
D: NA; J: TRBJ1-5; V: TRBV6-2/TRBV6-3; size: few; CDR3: CASSYSMRGRGNQPQHF; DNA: TGTGCCAGCAGTTACTCGATGCGGGGGCGAGGAAATCAGCCCCAGCATTTT
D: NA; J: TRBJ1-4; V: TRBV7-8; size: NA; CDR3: CASSPGQGLAEKLFF; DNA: TGTGCCAGCAGCCCCGGCCAGGGGCTAGCTGAAAAACTGTTTTTT
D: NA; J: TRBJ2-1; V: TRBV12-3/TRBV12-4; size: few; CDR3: CASSFNEQFF; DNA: TGTGCCAGCAGTTTTAATGAGCAGTTCTTC
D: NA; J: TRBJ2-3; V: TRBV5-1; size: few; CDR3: CASSLRGSGTDTQYF; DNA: TGCGCCAGCAGCTTGCGGGGAAGTGGGACAGATACGCAGTATTTT
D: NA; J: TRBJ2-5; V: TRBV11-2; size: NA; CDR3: CASSHLGRGQETQYF; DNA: TGTGCCAGCAGCCACCTTGGGAGGGGGCAAGAGACCCAGTACTTC
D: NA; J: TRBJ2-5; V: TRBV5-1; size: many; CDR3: CASSPDRQEETQYF; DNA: TGCGCCAGCAGCCCAGACCGACAAGAAGAGACCCAGTACTTC
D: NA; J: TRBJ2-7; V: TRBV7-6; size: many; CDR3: CASSSQGGQYF; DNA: TGTGCCAGCAGCTCACAGGGTGGGCAGTACTTC
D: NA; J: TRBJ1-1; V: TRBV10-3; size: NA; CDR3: CAISPSAENTEAFF; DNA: TGTGCCATCAGCCCGTCGGCAGAGAACACTGAAGCTTTCTTT
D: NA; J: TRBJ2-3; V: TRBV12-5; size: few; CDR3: CASAHISDTQYF; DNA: TGTGCTAGTGCTCACATTTCGGATACGCAGTATTTT
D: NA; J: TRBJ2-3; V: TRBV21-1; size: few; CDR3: CASSPLGTTTDTQYF; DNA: TGTGCCAGCAGCCCGCTGGGGACTACCACAGATACGCAGTATTTT
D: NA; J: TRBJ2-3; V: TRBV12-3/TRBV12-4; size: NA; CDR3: CASSGLDTDTQYF; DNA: TGTGCCAGCAGTGGCTTAGACACAGATACGCAGTATTTT
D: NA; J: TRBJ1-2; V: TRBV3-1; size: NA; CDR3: CASSQAAPGGYTF; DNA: TGTGCCAGCAGCCAAGCAGCCCCGGGAGGCTACACCTTC
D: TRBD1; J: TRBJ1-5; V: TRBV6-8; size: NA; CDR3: CASSYETGGHQPQHF; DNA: TGTGCCAGCAGTTACGAGACAGGGGGGCATCAGCCCCAGCATTTT
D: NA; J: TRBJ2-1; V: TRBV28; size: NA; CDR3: CASNSRGNEQFF; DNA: TGTGCCAGCAACTCAAGGGGCAATGAGCAGTTCTTC
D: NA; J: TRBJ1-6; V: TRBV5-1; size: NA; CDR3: CASSGGDGTSSALHF; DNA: TGCGCCAGCAGCGGGGGGGACGGGACGTCCTCGGCCCTCCACTTT
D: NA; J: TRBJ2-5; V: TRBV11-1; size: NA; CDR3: CASSFGVRGETQYF; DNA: TGTGCCAGCAGCTTCGGGGTCAGGGGAGAGACCCAGTACTTC
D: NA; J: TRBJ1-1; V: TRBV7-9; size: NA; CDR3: CASSYPMNTEAFF; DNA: TGTGCCAGCAGCTATCCCATGAACACTGAAGCTTTCTTT
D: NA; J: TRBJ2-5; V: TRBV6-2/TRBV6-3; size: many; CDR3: CASRAHSQETQYF; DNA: TGTGCCAGCCGAGCACACAGCCAAGAGACCCAGTACTTC